This T cell receptor (beta chain) is from a study of T cells in Graves' hyperthyroidism and ophthalmopathy. This clonotype was recorded at least ten times. The antigen is undetermined. RNA transcripts served as the template for amplifying TCR beta CDR3 regions. The TCR CDR3 first-round RT-PCR relied on the HTBI primer set. MiXCR, run by TCRdb on the multiplex PCR reads, gives a single entry per CDR3 protein. Of fewer than 550,000 distinct CDR3 sequences in the sample, about a sixth were seen once. Broader study findings: Clonotypes that were expanded in thyroid above 0.001 mostly appeared in blood too.

Hyperthyroidism of Graves' type that showed no ophthalmopathy progression within 18 months was stable. The germline V and J ends were trimmed by 7 bases and 9 bases, with 12 bases remaining between them. The CDR3 has 11 amino acids. From germline, CDR1 is SNHLY and CDR2 FYNNEI. Sequences were obtained from blood. The chain has TRBV2 and TRBJ1-1; D ambiguous. The sequence came from a young woman with Graves' hyperthyroidism. CDR3 nucleotide sequence: TGTGCCAGCAAAACCAGAGGTAAAGCTTTCTTT. This codes for CASKTRGKAFF.